The 26 T cell receptor beta chains below were found in one sample sequenced in a study of graft-versus-host responses after intestinal transplantation. Data came from immunoSEQ multiplex PCR; TCRdb stores just in-frame clones and leaves some out. Of under 150,000 clones listed, 85% to 95% are singletons. Their specific antigens are unknown. Source: unstimulated CD4+ T cells sorted from spleen or lymph node cells, taken before intestinal transplant. The receptors come from a human donor who received an intestinal transplant.

The rearrangement uses TRBV18 and TRBJ2-3, with D hard to call. The germline gives CDR1 KGHSH, CDR2 LQKENI. This CDR3 comprises 12 residues. The V end lost 6 bases, the J end lost 0 bases, and 4 bases lay between the germline ends. The CDR3 bases are TGTGCCAGCTCCCTTAGCACAGATACGCAGTATTTT. It is translated as CASSLSTDTQYF. Full variable domain (remainder filled in from reference TRBV18 and TRBJ2-3): NAGVMQNPRHLVRRRGQEARLRCSPMKGHSHVYWYRQLPEEGLKFMVYLQKENIIDESGMPKERFSAEFPKEGPSILRIQQVVRGDSAAYFCASSLSTDTQYFGPGTRLTVL.

J is TRBJ2-3 and V is TRBV11-3, with 7 bases fitting TRBD2. This CDR3 has 16 residues. The ends lost 4 bases at V and 1 base at J; junction bases unmatched: 8. Germline-derived CDR1 and CDR2 are SGHNT and YENEEA. Here the CDR3 reads CASSWGGSAGTDTQYF. The DNA for the CDR3 is TGTGCCAGCAGCTGGGGGGGATCGGCTGGCACAGATACGCAGTATTTT.

This chain links TRBV28 with TRBJ1-5; 10 nucleotides match TRBD1. The CDR3 extends over 15 amino acids. The germline gives CDR1 MDHEN, CDR2 SYDVKM. After removal of 8 bases from V and 6 bases from J, the junction contained 10 bases not matched to a gene. The CDR3 DNA sequence: TGTGCCAGCCAAACCCCCGGGACAGGGGTTCAGCCCCAGCATTTT. It encodes CASQTPGTGVQPQHF.

The chain employs TRBV5-1 and TRBJ2-2; TRBD2 is a possible D gene (7 bases). CDR1 and CDR2 from the germline V gene are SGHRS and YFSETQ. V dropped 1 base and J dropped 3 bases, with 10 bases sitting between them. This CDR3 contains 15 residues. The CDR3 bases are TGCGCCAGCAGCTTGAAAGGGGGGGACACCGGGGAGCTGTTTTTT. Encoded protein: CASSLKGGDTGELFF.

This rearrangement joins TRBV30 to TRBJ2-3; D possibly corresponds to TRBD2 (5 bases). This CDR3 is built from 14 residues. Germline V gene data show CDR1 as GTSNPN and CDR2 as SVGIG (reference sequence). Trimming removed 2 bases from V and 10 bases from J, with 19 bases in between. The CDR3 is CAWSISSPLVAQYF. CDR3 DNA sequence: TGTGCCTGGAGTATATCTAGCCCCCTCGTGGCGCAGTATTTT.

The J gene is TRBJ1-3, the V gene TRBV2, with D unclear. Germline lookup yields CDR1 SNHLY and CDR2 FYNNEI. This CDR3 is built from 12 residues. Trimming stripped 6 bases from V and 4 bases from J, with 7 bases between. The CDR3, as DNA: TGTGCCAGCAGGCTTTCCGGAAACACCATATATTTT. Its protein is CASRLSGNTIYF.

This chain links TRBV19 with TRBJ2-7; 10 bases match TRBD1. Trimming took 1 base from V and 6 from J; bases not matched to a gene: 0. Germline V gene data show CDR1 as LNHDA and CDR2 as SQIVND (reference sequence). This CDR3 is built from 13 residues. The CDR3 region is CASSIGDRGEQYF. As DNA, the CDR3 is TGTGCCAGTAGTATAGGGGACAGGGGCGAGCAGTACTTC. Complete variable domain (other parts from reference TRBV19 and TRBJ2-7): DGGITQSPKYLFRKEGQNVTLSCEQNLNHDAMYWYRQDPGQGLRLIYYSQIVNDFQKGDIAEGYSVSREKKESFPLTVTSAQKNPTAFYLCASSIGDRGEQYFGPGTRLTVT.

The genes are TRBV6-1 and TRBJ1-2; no definite D call. The CDR3 contains 12 residues. CDR1 is MNHNS, CDR2 SASEGT, per germline. V was clipped by 8 bases and J by 4 bases, with 11 bases between them. CDR3 in amino acids: CASRGRPYGYTF. Written as DNA, the CDR3 is TGTGCCAGCCGCGGAAGACCCTATGGCTACACCTTC.

This chain joins TRBV19 and TRBJ1-2; TRBD1 might be the D (5 bases). The germline V gene has CDR1 LNHDA and CDR2 SQIVND (reference sequence). This CDR3 has 11 residues. Trimming left V 9 bases short and J 4 bases short, with 9 bases between. The DNA of the CDR3 is TGTGCCAGCGGGACCCTCTATGGCTACACCTTC. Translating it yields CASGTLYGYTF.

This chain uses TRBV5-4 with TRBJ2-3; 12 bases agree with TRBD2. Germline V lookup: CDR1 SGHNT, CDR2 YYREEE (reference sequence). CDR3 length: 16 residues. V dropped 5 bases and J dropped 3; count of bases not matched to a gene: 7. The CDR3 DNA reads TGTGCCAGCAGTCGTGGGACTAGCGGGCGAACAGATACGCAGTATTTT. It encodes CASSRGTSGRTDTQYF.

The V gene is TRBV27, the J gene TRBJ2-5, with TRBD2 matching over 12 bases. V gave up 1 base and J gave up 5 bases; unmatched junction bases: 5. CDR1 MNHEY and CDR2 SMNVEV come from the germline V gene (reference sequence). The CDR3 contains 16 residues. As DNA, the CDR3 is TGTGCCAGCAGTTTATTTCAGGGGACTAGCGGGGAGACCCAGTACTTC. Residues: CASSLFQGTSGETQYF.

The J gene is TRBJ2-7, the V gene TRBV5-6; 8 nucleotides agree with TRBD1. CDR1 is SGHDT and CDR2 is YYEEEE in the germline V gene. The J segment lost 6 bases and the V segment lost 4 bases, leaving 9 bases of the junction unmatched. The CDR3 consists of 14 residues. CDR3 nucleotides: TGTGCCAGCAGCGCAGACAGGGGATACTCCGAGCAGTACTTC. Translating it yields CASSADRGYSEQYF.

This chain joins TRBV7-6 and TRBJ1-3, with D unclear. The V and J ends lost 5 bases and 0 bases respectively, with 2 bases between them. From germline, CDR1 is SGHVS and CDR2 FNYEAQ. The CDR3 runs 12 residues. Written as DNA, the CDR3 is TGTGCCAGCAGCATCTCTGGAAACACCATATATTTT. Translating it yields CASSISGNTIYF.

The chain recombines TRBV23-1 with TRBJ1-5; D gene ambiguous. TRBV23-1 is flagged as an ORF with uncertain function. Trimming took off 0 bases at V and 6 bases at J, with 18 bases between the two ends. The CDR3 has 17 residues. The CDR3 region has the DNA TGCGCCAGCAGTCAATCATACGGCCCAGAGGTCGGTCAGCCCCAGCATTTT. Translation gives CASSQSYGPEVGQPQHF.

V is TRBV12-5 and J is TRBJ1-1; D not certain. Germline CDR1 is LGHNT and CDR2 is FRNRAP. The CDR3 sequence is 11 residues long. Trimming removed 9 bases from V and 3 bases from J, with 8 bases in between. Here the CDR3 reads CASSIDTEAFF. In nucleotides, the CDR3 is TGTGCTAGCTCAATAGACACTGAAGCTTTCTTT.

The V gene is TRBV7-9, the J gene TRBJ1-2; D gene uncertain. This CDR3 contains 16 residues. Trimming took off 0 bases at V and 4 bases at J, with 15 bases between the two ends. The germline V gene encodes CDR1 SEHNR and CDR2 FQNEAQ (reference sequence). The CDR3 nucleotides are TGTGCCAGCAGCTTAGCGTTACGGGAATTATTCTATGGCTACACCTTC. This translates into CASSLALRELFYGYTF.

The rearrangement joins TRBV5-6 to TRBJ1-2; TRBD1 is a possible D gene (5 bases). This CDR3 comprises 12 residues. Trimming left V 0 bases short and J 7 bases short, with 7 bases between. Germline values: CDR1 SGHDT, CDR2 YYEEEE. CDR3 bases: TGTGCCAGCAGCTTGGCCGGGGGTGGCTACACCTTC. Translated: CASSLAGGGYTF.

The gene calls are TRBV29-1 and TRBJ1-2, with D possibly matching TRBD1 (5 bases). Trimming removed 2 bases from V and 0 bases from J, with 7 bases in between. Germline V gene data show CDR1 as SQVTM and CDR2 as ANQGSEA. This CDR3 region has 13 residues. DNA of the CDR3: TGCAGCGTTGAAACAGGAGCTAACTATGGCTACACCTTC. Protein product: CSVETGANYGYTF. The whole variable domain, filled in from reference TRBV29-1 and TRBJ1-2, reads SAVISQKPSRDICQRGTSLTIQCQVDSQVTMMFWYRQQPGQSLTLIATANQGSEATYESGFVIDKFPISRPNLTFSTLTVSNMSPEDSSIYLCSVETGANYGYTFGSGTRLTVV.

This chain connects TRBV20-1 to TRBJ1-6, with D unclear. CDR3 length equals 11 residues. V was shortened by 5 bases and J by 7 bases, with 6 bases between the two germline ends. CDR1 and CDR2 from the germline V gene are DFQATT and SNEGSKA (reference sequence). The CDR3: CSAGNNSPLHF. The CDR3 coding sequence is TGCAGTGCTGGAAACAATTCACCCCTCCACTTT.

Here the CDR3 DNA reads TGTGCCAGCAGCCGGGACTTTGGCACAGATACGCAGTATTTT. Its protein product is CASSRDFGTDTQYF. The chain uses TRBV6-1 and TRBJ2-3, with TRBD2 as a possible D gene (6 bases). This CDR3 has 14 amino acids. V gave up 6 bases and J gave up 1 base, with 11 bases separating them. Germline-derived CDR1 and CDR2 are MNHNS and SASEGT.

The rearrangement joins TRBV28 to TRBJ1-1, with TRBD1 as a possible D gene (6 bases). The V end lost 8 bases, the J end lost 0 bases, and 25 bases lay between the germline ends. CDR1 is MDHEN and CDR2 is SYDVKM in the germline V gene. This CDR3 spans 18 amino acids. CDR3 sequence reads: CASFTRGQPTLMNTEAFF. As DNA, the CDR3 is TGTGCCAGCTTCACCCGGGGGCAGCCAACCCTCATGAACACTGAAGCTTTCTTT.

The chain combines TRBV7-3 with TRBJ2-2, with TRBD1 as a possible D gene (5 bases). Germline CDR1 SGHTA, CDR2 FQGTGA. Trimming removed 2 bases from V and 4 bases from J, with 11 bases in between. The CDR3 loop spans 15 amino acids. Here the CDR3 reads CASSLSSGLTGELFF. CDR3 bases: TGTGCCAGCAGCTTATCGTCAGGGCTCACCGGGGAGCTGTTTTTT.

This chain connects TRBV5-1 to TRBJ1-4, with 9 bases matching TRBD1. V shed 4 bases and J 8 bases; nucleotides not matched to a gene: 12. The germline gives CDR1 SGHRS, CDR2 YFSETQ. The CDR3 spans 16 residues. CDR3 in amino acids: CASSPLAGTGLEKLFF. In DNA form, the CDR3 reads TGCGCCAGCAGCCCACTGGCCGGGACAGGGCTGGAAAAACTGTTTTTT. Full variable domain (rest looked up from reference TRBV5-1 and TRBJ1-4): KAGVTQTPRYLIKTRGQQVTLSCSPISGHRSVSWYQQTPGQGLQFLFEYFSETQRNKGNFPGRFSGRQFSNSRSEMNVSTLELGDSALYLCASSPLAGTGLEKLFFGSGTQLSVL.

The gene calls are TRBV6-1 and TRBJ1-2, with D unclear. Germline loops: CDR1 MNHNS, CDR2 SASEGT. Between the trimmed V and J ends, which lost 9 bases and 2 bases, there was a span of 13 bases. The CDR3 has 13 amino acids. DNA for the CDR3: TGTGCCAGTGTCCCTTGGGAGAACTATGGCTACACCTTC. Its protein is CASVPWENYGYTF.

The chain links TRBV7-6 to TRBJ2-3, with D unresolved. V was clipped by 1 base and J by 2 bases, with 7 bases between them. The CDR3 runs 14 residues. CDR1 is SGHVS and CDR2 is FNYEAQ in the germline V gene. The CDR3 spells CASSLVGLTDTQYF. DNA for the CDR3: TGTGCCAGCAGCTTAGTCGGCCTCACAGATACGCAGTATTTT.

V gene TRBV10-3 combines with J gene TRBJ2-7; 10 bases align to TRBD2. Germline CDR1 reads ENHRY; CDR2 reads SYGVKD. The CDR3 extends over 18 amino acids. J was trimmed by 4 bases and V by 4 bases; bases with no gene match: 16. The CDR3 spells CAISGWGANSGGMYEQYF. Here the CDR3 DNA reads TGTGCCATCAGTGGGTGGGGGGCCAATAGCGGGGGGATGTACGAGCAGTACTTC.